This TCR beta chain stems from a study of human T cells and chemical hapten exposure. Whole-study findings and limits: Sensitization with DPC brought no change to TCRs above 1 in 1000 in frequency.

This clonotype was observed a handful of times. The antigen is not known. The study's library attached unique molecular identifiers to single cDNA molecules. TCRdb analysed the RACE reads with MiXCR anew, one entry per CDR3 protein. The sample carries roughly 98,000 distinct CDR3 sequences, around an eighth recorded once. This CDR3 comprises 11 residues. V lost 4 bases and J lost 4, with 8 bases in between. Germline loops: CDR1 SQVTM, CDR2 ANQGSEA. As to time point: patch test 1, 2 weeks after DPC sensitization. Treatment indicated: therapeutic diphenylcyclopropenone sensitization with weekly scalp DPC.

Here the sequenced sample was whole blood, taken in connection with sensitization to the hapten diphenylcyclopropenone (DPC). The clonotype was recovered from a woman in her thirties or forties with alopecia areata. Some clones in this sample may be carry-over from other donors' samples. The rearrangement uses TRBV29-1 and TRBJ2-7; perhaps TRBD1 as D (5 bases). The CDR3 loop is CSVAQDYEQYF. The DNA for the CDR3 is TGCAGCGTTGCACAGGATTACGAGCAGTACTTC.